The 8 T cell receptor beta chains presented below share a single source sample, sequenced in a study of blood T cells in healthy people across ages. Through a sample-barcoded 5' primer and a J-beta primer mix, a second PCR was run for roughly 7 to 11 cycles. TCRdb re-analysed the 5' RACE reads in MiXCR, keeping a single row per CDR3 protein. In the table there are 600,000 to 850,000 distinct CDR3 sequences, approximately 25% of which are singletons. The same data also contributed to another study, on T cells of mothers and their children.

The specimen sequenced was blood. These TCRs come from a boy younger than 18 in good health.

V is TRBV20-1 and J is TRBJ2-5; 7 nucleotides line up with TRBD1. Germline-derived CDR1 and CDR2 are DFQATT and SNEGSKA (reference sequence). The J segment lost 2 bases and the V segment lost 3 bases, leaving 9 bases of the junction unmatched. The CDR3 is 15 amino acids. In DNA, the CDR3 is TGCAGTGCTAGGCCACGACAGGGAAAACAAGAGACCCAGTACTTC. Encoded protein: CSARPRQGKQETQYF.

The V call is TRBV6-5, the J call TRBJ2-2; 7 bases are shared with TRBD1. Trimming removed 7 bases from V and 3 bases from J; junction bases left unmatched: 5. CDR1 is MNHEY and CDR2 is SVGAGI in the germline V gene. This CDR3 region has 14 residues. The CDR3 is CASTDRADTGELFF. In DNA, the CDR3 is TGTGCCAGCACCGACAGGGCTGACACCGGGGAGCTGTTTTTT.

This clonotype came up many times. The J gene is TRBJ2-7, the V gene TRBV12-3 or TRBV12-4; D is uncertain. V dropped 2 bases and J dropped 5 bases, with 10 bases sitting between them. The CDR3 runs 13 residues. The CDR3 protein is CASSLFGQNEQYF. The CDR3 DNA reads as TGTGCCAGCAGTTTATTCGGTCAGAACGAGCAGTACTTC.

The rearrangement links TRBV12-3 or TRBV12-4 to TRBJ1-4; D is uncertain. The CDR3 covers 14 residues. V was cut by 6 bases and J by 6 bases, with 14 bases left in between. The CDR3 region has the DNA TGTGCCAGCAGGCTCCCGAGTCGTCATGAAAAACTGTTTTTT. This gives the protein CASRLPSRHEKLFF.

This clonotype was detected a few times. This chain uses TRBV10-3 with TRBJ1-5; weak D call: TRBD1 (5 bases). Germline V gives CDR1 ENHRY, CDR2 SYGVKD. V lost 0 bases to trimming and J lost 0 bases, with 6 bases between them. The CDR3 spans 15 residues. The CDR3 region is CAISESGGSNQPQHF. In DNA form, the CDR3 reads TGTGCCATCAGTGAGTCGGGGGGTAGCAATCAGCCCCAGCATTTT.

CDR3 DNA sequence: TGTGCCAGCAGCGTCCCGACTAGCGGGAGTGTTGGGAATGAGCAGTTCTTC. This encodes CASSVPTSGSVGNEQFF. The V and J genes are TRBV11-2 and TRBJ2-5, with 12 bases aligning to TRBD2. The end of the DNA fits TRBJ2-1 better, so the J call may be wrong. Germline values: CDR1 SGHAT, CDR2 FQNNGV. The CDR3 has 17 residues.

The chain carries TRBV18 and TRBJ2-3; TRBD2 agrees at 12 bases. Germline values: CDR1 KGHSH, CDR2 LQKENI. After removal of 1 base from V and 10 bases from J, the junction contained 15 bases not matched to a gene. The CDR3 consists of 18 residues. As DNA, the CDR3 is TGTGCCAGCTCACCACAACTAGCGGGAGGCCCCCAACCCGCCTCGCAGTATTTT. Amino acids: CASSPQLAGGPQPASQYF.

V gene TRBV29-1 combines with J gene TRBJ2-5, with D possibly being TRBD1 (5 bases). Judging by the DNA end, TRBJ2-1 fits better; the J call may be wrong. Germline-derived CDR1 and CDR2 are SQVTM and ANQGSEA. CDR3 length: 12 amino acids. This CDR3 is CSESQVGGEQFF. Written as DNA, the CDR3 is TGCAGCGAGTCACAGGTTGGCGGTGAGCAGTTCTTC.